This T cell receptor (beta chain) was sequenced in a study of T cell repertoires in cytomegalovirus infection. Study-level background: It can be stated that public TCR beta signatures indicated CMV infection as well as a matching HLA type. Findings and limits, study-wide: Summed frequency of public TCR beta families distinguished CMV carriers with the relevant HLA. The ex vivo response showed dominance by HLA-C-restricted CMV-specific TCR beta clonotypes.

The CDR3 runs 17 residues. The ends lost 5 bases at V and 4 bases at J; junction bases unmatched: 13. Germline V gene sequence: CDR1 MNHEY, CDR2 SMNVEV (reference sequence). In the case of this clonotype: Its cognate antigen is unknown.

TCRdb processed the reads anew with MiXCR; each CDR3 protein has one entry. The sample includes about 310,000 distinct CDR3 sequences, about 17% seen only once; the top ten take 12%. The receptor comes from a human donor in good health (CMV status not recorded). Some clones in this sample may be carry-over from other donors' samples. The sequencing sample was made of PBMCs. The rearrangement joins TRBV27 to TRBJ2-5; 10 positions match TRBD2. The DNA of the CDR3 is TGTGCCAGCAGTCCCCCGCCCCAGCGGGGGGGCAGAGAGACCCAGTACTTC. It specifies CASSPPPQRGGRETQYF.